This is a list of T cell receptor beta chains from one sample in a study of blood T cell repertoires in COVID-19. Only in-frame clones appear in the TCRdb table, and some are missing; sequencing was by immunoSEQ multiplex PCR. The sample holds some 100,000 clones, roughly 80% seen once. Sample: peripheral blood. Every receptor here comes from a man aged 45-60 years with acute or convalescent COVID-19. Both conserved end residues are trimmed from each CDR3. The order of the fields is J gene, V gene, CDR3 protein.

TRBJ2-1 TRBV29-1 SVERGLDEQF
TRBJ2-1 TRBV28 ASSSSGTSNVNEQF
TRBJ2-2 TRBV12-5 ASGLVYTGGGTGPGTGELF
TRBJ1-6 TRBV19 ASSETGGNSPLH
TRBJ1-4 TRBV4-2 ASSRGGVDEKLF
TRBJ1-5 TRBV28 ASTPAGFNQPQH
TRBJ1-3 TRBV7-9 ASSLGQLNSGNTIY
TRBJ1-4 TRBV5-1 ASTRGGTTNEKLF
TRBJ2-7 TRBV5-6 ASSFGSGTYEQY
TRBJ2-1 TRBV18 ASSPLGLVDYNEQF
TRBJ1-4 TRBV7-9 ASSSPRQGDNEKLF
TRBJ2-5 TRBV7-8 ASKFWAGGFQETQY
TRBJ1-2 TRBV7-3 ASSLTTGGSGYT
TRBJ2-1 TRBV11-3 ASSLAGGAYNEQF
TRBJ2-3 TRBV18 ASSPTSGGDTQY
TRBJ2-5 TRBV24-1 ATSDLQGGRETQY
TRBJ2-1 TRBV6-5 ASSWGTSGGNEQF
TRBJ1-3 TRBV25-1 ASSGIPTSGNTIY
TRBJ1-3 TRBV10-2 ASRVWGAGNTIY
TRBJ2-2 TRBV27 ASSFNNGELF
TRBJ1-1 TRBV29-1 SVEDLSGAGGGEAF
TRBJ1-3 TRBV5-1 ASSPDRAGNTIY
TRBJ2-1 TRBV14 ASSNPEAGAHNNEQF
TRBJ2-4 TRBV7-2 ASSLGRGTKNIQY
TRBJ2-3 TRBV11-3 ASSPGTSGRTDTQY
TRBJ1-6 TRBV3-1/TRBV3-2 ASSKAAGVGSPLH
TRBJ1-1 TRBV28 ASSLNRGNTEAF
TRBJ2-2 TRBV7-9 ASSTRTSGAGELF
TRBJ2-6 TRBV7-3 ASSLVGGNSGANVLT
TRBJ2-1 TRBV7-9 ASSPYRSGVYNEQF
TRBJ1-4 TRBV5-4 ASSTRQATNEKLF
TRBJ2-2 TRBV3-1/TRBV3-2 ASSQGASGELF
TRBJ2-7 TRBV5-1 ASSRGGSYEQY
TRBJ1-3 TRBV24-1 ATSENNDRGNTIY
TRBJ2-7 TRBV7-2 ASSLALGQGYSYEQY
TRBJ2-7 TRBV6-5 ASSYSRTVGEQY
TRBJ2-7 TRBV4-1 ASRQQLADSYEQY
TRBJ2-2 TRBV11-3 ASSLDGTATNTGELF
TRBJ1-2 TRBV5-6 ASSPVAGIYGYT
TRBJ1-1 TRBV12-3/TRBV12-4 ASRPSGGKAF
TRBJ1-1 TRBV19 ASSDGQGDGTEAF
TRBJ2-7 TRBV28 ASSLEGYEQY
TRBJ2-3 TRBV10-3 ATEAPGLAGPDTQY
TRBJ2-3 TRBV6-2/TRBV6-3 ASSSAVTDTQY
TRBJ1-1 TRBV7-9 ASSEGQGGPEAF
TRBJ2-7 TRBV6-6 ASSLRLAGERGEQY
TRBJ1-6 TRBV7-2 ASSLAQGGLSPLH
TRBJ2-5 TRBV6-5 ASSYSRGGAEETQY
TRBJ2-5 TRBV5-1 ASSFDRGRWKETQY
TRBJ1-2 TRBV5-1 ASSSQGRDGYT
TRBJ1-4 TRBV7-8 ASSLGQLWGEKLF
TRBJ2-1 TRBV27 ASTVGGTLEQF
TRBJ2-7 TRBV7-9 ASSLVTSTHEQY